This paragraph covers one T cell receptor (beta chain) sequence. The antigen it recognizes is unknown. No per-base quality is available; no much larger clone lies one base away. This sample was included in a study of blood T cell repertoires in COVID-19 (dated by TCRdb to the early 2020s). Background on the whole study: Collaborator samples came from the United States, Italy and Spain and covered acute and convalescent phases of COVID-19. The material from the prospective study consisted of cDNA or gDNA derived from T cells, B-cell-depleted T cells, or PBMCs. A de-identified subject ID, COVID-19 status, age in years and sex were almost always included in the sample metadata. Deeply sampled blood TCRbeta repertoires from subjects exposed to, actively infected with, or recovered from COVID-19 were included in the dataset. The repertoires were made available in a free public database intended to serve as a resource for research on the immune response to SARS-CoV-2. Where available, HLA class I and class II types were taken from metadata supplied by the sample provider and were not determined by assay-based typing. The samples were drawn from the first 160 participants of the ongoing ImmuneRACE study and from 950 to 1,500 subjects provided by 6 global collaborators. Findings and caveats that apply to the study as a whole: How much clinical and demographic metadata was included differed by source and by participant, and the metadata was provided uncurated.

The collaborating institutions used their own protocols to collect whole blood in K2EDTA tubes. For TCRbeta analysis, collaborators shipped samples as frozen whole blood, isolated PBMCs, or DNA extracted from either of those sample types. TCRbeta CDR3 regions were amplified from genomic DNA using the immunoSEQ Assay, a bias-controlled multiplex PCR. In the source study's methods: The number of nucleated cells in each sample was estimated by amplification of reference gene primers within the assay. To quantify the absolute abundance of each unique TCRbeta CDR3 rearrangement, sequence reads were collapsed and filtered. For each sample, productive Simpson clonality was calculated as the square root of Simpson's diversity index across productive rearrangements. TCRdb stores this immuneACCESS table with in-frame sequences only. Part of the clones is absent; in the studies checked, under half of the shortfall reflects unresolved V genes, and no reason is known for the rest. D and trimming were read from the DNA, whereas the V and J calls and clone size are those reported in that table. The sample contains 95,000 to 150,000 clones, 60% to 80% of them found a single time. Jointly, the top ten make up 6.5% to 9.5% of the sample.

The germline V gene (reference sequence) provides CDR1 SGHNT and CDR2 YYREEE. The CDR3 sequence holds 13 residues, the cysteine and phenylalanine included. Only the CDR3 DNA is retained, 39 bases long and in frame from the first base. At the junction V is shortened by 5 bases and J by 3 bases; bases outside the gene matches: 5. The TCR sequence derives from a human donor in a cohort sampled during active COVID-19. In this chain, TRBV5-4 is recombined with TRBJ2-7, with 7 middle bases fitting TRBD2. The specimen was peripheral blood. The CDR3 protein sequence reads: CASSPTSSYEQYF. The DNA sequence is given as TGTGCCAGCAGTCCGACTAGCAGCTACGAGCAGTACTTC. The reference TRBV5-4 and TRBJ2-7 proteins fill in what lies around the CDR3, so the full variable domain reads ETGVTQSPTHLIKTRGQQVTLRCSSQSGHNTVSWYQQALGQGPQFIFQYYREEENGRGNFPPRFSGLQFPNYSSELNVNALELDDSALYLCASSPTSSYEQYFGPGTRLTVT.